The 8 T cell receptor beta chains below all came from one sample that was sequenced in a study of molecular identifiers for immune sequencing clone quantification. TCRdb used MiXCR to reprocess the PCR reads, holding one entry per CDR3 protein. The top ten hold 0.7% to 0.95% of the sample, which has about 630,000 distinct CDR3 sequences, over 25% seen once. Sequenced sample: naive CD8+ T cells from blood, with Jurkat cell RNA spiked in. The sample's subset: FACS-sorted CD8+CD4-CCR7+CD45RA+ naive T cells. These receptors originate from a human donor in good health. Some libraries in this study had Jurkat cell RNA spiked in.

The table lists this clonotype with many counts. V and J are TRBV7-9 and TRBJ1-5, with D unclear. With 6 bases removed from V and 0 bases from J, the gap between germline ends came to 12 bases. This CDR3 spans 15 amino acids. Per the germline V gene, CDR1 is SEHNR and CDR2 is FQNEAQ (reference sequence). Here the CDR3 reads CASSPAGSSNQPQHF. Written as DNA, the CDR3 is TGTGCCAGCAGTCCAGCGGGGAGTAGCAATCAGCCCCAGCATTTT.

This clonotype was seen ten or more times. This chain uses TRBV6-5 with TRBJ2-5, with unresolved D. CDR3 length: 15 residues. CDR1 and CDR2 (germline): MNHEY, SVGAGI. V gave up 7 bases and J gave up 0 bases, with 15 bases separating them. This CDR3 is CASTPLTAHQETQYF. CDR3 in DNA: TGTGCCAGCACCCCCCTAACAGCTCACCAAGAGACCCAGTACTTC.

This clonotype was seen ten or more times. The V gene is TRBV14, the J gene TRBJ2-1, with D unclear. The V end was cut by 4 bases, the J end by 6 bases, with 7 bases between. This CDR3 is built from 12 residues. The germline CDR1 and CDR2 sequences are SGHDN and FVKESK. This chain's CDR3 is CASSPTINEQFF. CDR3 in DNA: TGTGCCAGCAGCCCAACAATCAATGAGCAGTTCTTC.

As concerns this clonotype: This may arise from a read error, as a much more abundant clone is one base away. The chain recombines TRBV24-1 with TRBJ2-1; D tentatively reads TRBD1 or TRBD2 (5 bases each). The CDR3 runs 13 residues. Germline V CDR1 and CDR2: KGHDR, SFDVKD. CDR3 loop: CATSVGVYNEKFF. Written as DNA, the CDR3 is TGTGCCACCAGCGTGGGGGTGTACAATGAGAAGTTCTTC.

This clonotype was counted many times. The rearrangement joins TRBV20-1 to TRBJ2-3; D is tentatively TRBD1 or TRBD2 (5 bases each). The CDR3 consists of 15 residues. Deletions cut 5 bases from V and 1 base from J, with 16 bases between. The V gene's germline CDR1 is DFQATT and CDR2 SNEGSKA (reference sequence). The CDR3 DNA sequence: TGCAGTGCTCCGGGGCGAGATCTGCGCACAGATACGCAGTATTTT. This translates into CSAPGRDLRTDTQYF.

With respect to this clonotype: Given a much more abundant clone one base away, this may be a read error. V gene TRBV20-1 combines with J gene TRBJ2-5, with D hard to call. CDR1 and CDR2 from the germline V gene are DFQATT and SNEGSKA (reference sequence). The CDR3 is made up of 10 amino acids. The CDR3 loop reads CSAKQEPQYF. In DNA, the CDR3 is TGCAGTGCCAAACAAGAGCCCCAGTACTTC.

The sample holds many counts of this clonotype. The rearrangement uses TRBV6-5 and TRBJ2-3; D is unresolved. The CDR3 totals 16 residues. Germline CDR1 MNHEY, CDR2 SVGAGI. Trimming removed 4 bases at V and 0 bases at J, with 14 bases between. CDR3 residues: CASSSAHGASTDTQYF. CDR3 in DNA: TGTGCCAGCAGTTCCGCGCATGGAGCGAGCACAGATACGCAGTATTTT.

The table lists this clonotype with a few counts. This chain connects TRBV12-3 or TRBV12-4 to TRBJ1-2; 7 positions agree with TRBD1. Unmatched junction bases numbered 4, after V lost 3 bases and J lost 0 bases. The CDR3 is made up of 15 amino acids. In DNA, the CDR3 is TGTGCCAGCAGTTTGGGCACAGGGGCTAACTATGGCTACACCTTC. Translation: CASSLGTGANYGYTF.